One and the same sample provided the 11 T cell receptor beta chains below, sequenced in a study of vaccination and CD4 T cells after COVID-19. No antigen is known for these receptors. The study sequenced cultured CD4+ T cell DNA using the Oncomine TCR Beta short-read assay. Using its own MiXCR run on the PCR reads, TCRdb lists one record per CDR3 protein. The table lists 6,500 to 8,000 distinct CDR3 sequences, around 25% of them singletons. Regarding treatment: roughly ten-day PBMC culture with coronavirus spike peptide pools or control peptides (ViraFEST assay). The sequencing used CD4+ T cells from blood, cultured in vitro, collected after SARS-CoV-2 vaccination. Source of these receptors: a human donor who had recovered from COVID-19.

This rearrangement joins TRBV7-9 to TRBJ2-2, with TRBD2 as a possible D gene (6 bases). Germline assignment: CDR1 SEHNR and CDR2 FQNEAQ (reference sequence). The germline V and J ends were trimmed by 6 bases and 6 bases, with 20 bases remaining between them. The CDR3 runs to 16 residues. CDR3 nucleotides: TGTGCCAGCAGGTCCACGGAGGGAACCCGCTCCGGGGAGCTGTTTTTT. Amino acid sequence: CASRSTEGTRSGELFF.

The chain is built from TRBV4-1 and TRBJ2-3; D not certain. The V end was cut by 2 bases, the J end by 3 bases, with 18 bases between. The CDR3 is made up of 17 amino acids. Germline assignment: CDR1 MGHRA and CDR2 YSYEKL. The CDR3 DNA reads as TGCGCCAGCAGCCAACTGTACGACATAATCGGGACAGATACGCAGTATTTT. Its protein product is CASSQLYDIIGTDTQYF.

The chain has TRBV28 and TRBJ2-7, with 12 positions matching TRBD2. The trim removed 5 bases at V and 2 bases at J, leaving 7 bases unmatched. The germline V gene encodes CDR1 MDHEN and CDR2 SYDVKM. The CDR3 is made up of 16 amino acids. CDR3 residues: CASSPETSGSPYEQYF. The CDR3 region has the DNA TGTGCCAGCAGTCCCGAGACTAGCGGGAGCCCCTACGAGCAGTACTTC.

The CDR3 loop reads CSARPGTSGTYNEQFF. The CDR3 DNA is TGCAGTGCTAGACCCGGGACTAGCGGCACCTACAATGAGCAGTTCTTC. V is TRBV20-1 and J is TRBJ2-1; the match to TRBD2 covers 11 bases. Germline V gene lookup returns CDR1 DFQATT and CDR2 SNEGSKA (reference sequence). The CDR3 has 16 amino acids. V lost 2 bases and J lost 2; bases outside the gene matches: 5.

The chain couples TRBV6-4 to TRBJ1-1; D gene ambiguous. The CDR3 is 13 residues long. Trimming pared 3 bases from V and 0 bases from J, leaving 5 bases between. Germline lookup yields CDR1 MRHNA and CDR2 SNTAGT. The DNA of the CDR3 is TGTGCCAGCAGTGAAAATATGAACACTGAAGCTTTCTTT. This sequence encodes CASSENMNTEAFF.

The sample holds a few counts of this clonotype. CDR3 DNA: TGTGCCAGCAGCTCCCTTAGCTCTGGGGCCAACGTCCTGACTTTC. It yields the protein CASSSLSSGANVLTF. The chain couples TRBV5-6 to TRBJ2-6, with unresolved D. Germline V lookup: CDR1 SGHDT, CDR2 YYEEEE. V lost 3 bases and J lost 0, with 7 bases in between. The CDR3 length is 15 residues.

This clonotype is medium-sized. The rearrangement uses TRBV7-2 and TRBJ2-7; 13 nucleotides agree with TRBD2. V trimming: 4 bases; J trimming: 3 bases; junction bases outside the gene matches: 6. Germline V gives CDR1 SGHTA, CDR2 FQGNSA. There are 16 residues in the CDR3. CDR3 nucleotide sequence: TGTGCCAGCAGCTCTGCCGGGACTAGCGGGATCTACGAGCAGTACTTC. The encoded protein is CASSSAGTSGIYEQYF.

V usage is TRBV6-1 and J usage is TRBJ2-5, with TRBD2 identical over 11 bases. Germline CDR1 reads MNHNS; CDR2 reads SASEGT. The V and J ends lost 6 bases and 5 bases, in that order; junction bases with no gene match: 8. The CDR3 extends over 15 amino acids. The CDR3 coding sequence is TGTGCCAGCAGCGTAGCGGGGGGGCCCGGTGAGACCCAGTACTTC. Translating gives CASSVAGGPGETQYF.

V and J are TRBV27 and TRBJ1-5, with D possibly being TRBD1 (6 bases). CDR1 and CDR2 from the germline V gene are MNHEY and SMNVEV (reference sequence). Trimming took off 2 bases at V and 2 bases at J, with 25 bases between the two ends. CDR3 length: 20 residues. CDR3 amino acids: CASSLRGGPVMGVGNQPQHF. CDR3 coding DNA: TGTGCCAGCAGTTTAAGGGGGGGTCCGGTGATGGGAGTGGGCAATCAGCCCCAGCATTTT.

By frequency in the sample, this clonotype is medium-sized. V usage is TRBV6-5 and J usage is TRBJ1-2, with D possibly matching TRBD1 (6 bases). Germline V gene data show CDR1 as MNHEY and CDR2 as SVGAGI. This CDR3 has 15 amino acids. Trimming left V 0 bases short and J 5 bases short, with 13 bases between. CDR3 DNA sequence: TGTGCCAGCAGTTACTCGAGCGGGACACTGTATGGCTACACCTTC. Amino acid sequence: CASSYSSGTLYGYTF.

This clonotype appeared a few times. This chain connects TRBV20-1 to TRBJ2-7, with a possible D match to TRBD1 (5 bases). Looked up from germline, CDR1 is DFQATT and CDR2 is SNEGSKA (reference sequence). This CDR3 comprises 14 residues. V was clipped by 4 bases and J by 0 bases, with 13 bases between them. DNA of the CDR3: TGCAGTGCTAACAGGCAATTAAGCTCCTACGAGCAGTACTTC. Translated: CSANRQLSSYEQYF.